This T cell receptor beta chain was sequenced in a study of T-cell reconstitution after alpha-beta-depleted transplantation in children. As it was prepared, the TCRbeta library received unique molecular identifiers. TCRdb re-analysed the PCR reads in MiXCR, keeping a single row per CDR3 protein. The table lists 350,000 to 400,000 distinct CDR3 sequences, roughly 21% of them singletons. This clonotype has a handful of counts. The TCR originated in a human donor who donated a stem cell graft to a child with acute myeloid leukemia. Sequences were derived from PBMCs from the stem cell graft donor, sampled from the stem cell graft.

CDR3 nucleotide sequence: TGTGCCAGCAGCGATGGCCCAGGGGAGCAGTACTTC. The encoded protein is CASSDGPGEQYF. The gene calls are TRBV12-3 or TRBV12-4 and TRBJ2-7, with a tentative D call TRBD1 (5 bases). The CDR3 has 12 amino acids. V was trimmed by 6 bases and J by 7 bases, leaving 13 bases between them.